What follows is one T cell receptor (beta chain) and its context. This sample was taken from a study of OX40 agonist ivuxolimab in advanced cancers. Germline CDR1 and CDR2: SGDLS and YYNGEE. This CDR3 contains 13 residues. V shed 3 bases and J shed 5 bases, with 11 bases lying between them. Sequenced by immunoSEQ multiplex PCR; TCRdb stores in-frame clones only, minus some. The data show tens of thousands of clones, 75% to 90% seen once. J is TRBJ1-1 and V is TRBV9; TRBD1 might be the D (5 bases). This receptor was identified in an adult with an advanced solid tumor such as melanoma, head and neck, liver or kidney cancer. The specimen was CD4+ or CD8+ T cells sorted from blood, collected in a trial of the OX40 agonist ivuxolimab. CDR3 sequence: CASSAQGRTEAFF. The DNA of the CDR3 is TGTGCCAGCAGCGCCCAGGGACGGACTGAAGCTTTCTTT. The full variable domain, with the rest looked up from reference TRBV9 and TRBJ1-1, is DSGVTQTPKHLITATGQRVTLRCSPRSGDLSVYWYQQSLDQGLQFLIQYYNGEERAKGNILERFSAQQFPDLHSELNLSSLELGDSALYFCASSAQGRTEAFFGQGTRLTVV.